A single sample is the source of the 23 T cell receptor beta chains below, sequenced in a study of blood T cell repertoires in COVID-19. Profiled with immunoSEQ multiplex PCR; TCRdb holds only in-frame clones, not every one. The sample records more than 95,000 clones, about three quarters being singletons. The sample consisted of peripheral blood. All receptors derive from a man aged 65 to 85 with acute or convalescent COVID-19.

The genes are TRBV7-3 and TRBJ1-6; 9 nucleotides align to TRBD1. Germline-derived CDR1 and CDR2 are SGHTA and FQGTGA. CDR3 length: 15 amino acids. The V gene end was trimmed by 5 bases and the J gene end by 8 bases; junction bases not matched to a gene: 7. The CDR3 reads CASSRTGVRDSPLHF. For the CDR3, the DNA is TGTGCCAGCAGCCGGACAGGGGTAAGGGATTCACCCCTCCACTTT.

The CDR3 nucleotides are TGTGCCAGCAGCCTACAAGGGGCGAAAAAGGATTCACCCCTCCACTTT. It translates to CASSLQGAKKDSPLHF. The chain uses TRBV4-2 and TRBJ1-6, with D possibly being TRBD1 (5 bases). This CDR3 has 16 residues. The germline V gene has CDR1 LGHNA and CDR2 YNFKEQ. Trimming shortened V by 4 bases and J by 8 bases, and 18 bases separated the two germline ends.

The chain joins TRBV6-5 to TRBJ1-6; 7 bases line up with TRBD1. The trim removed 5 bases at V and 6 bases at J, leaving 4 bases unmatched. This CDR3 spans 14 amino acids. The germline V gene encodes CDR1 MNHEY and CDR2 SVGAGI. The DNA for the CDR3 is TGTGCCAGCAGTCTAAGGGGGCTTAATTCACCCCTCCACTTT. Amino acids: CASSLRGLNSPLHF.

The chain employs TRBV7-9 and TRBJ2-7, with a weak D call TRBD1 (6 bases). Germline CDR1 SEHNR, CDR2 FQNEAQ (reference sequence). This CDR3 is built from 14 residues. Deletions cut 3 bases from V and 3 bases from J, with 12 bases between. CDR3 residues: CASSFFPDSYEQYF. As DNA, the CDR3 is TGTGCCAGCAGCTTTTTCCCGGACAGCTACGAGCAGTACTTC. Combining the CDR3 with reference TRBV7-9 and TRBJ2-7 gives the whole variable domain DTGVSQNPRHKITKRGQNVTFRCDPISEHNRLYWYRQTLGQGPEFLTYFQNEAQLEKSRLLSDRFSAERPKGSFSTLEIQRTEQGDSAMYLCASSFFPDSYEQYFGPGTRLTVT.

J is TRBJ1-2 and V is TRBV6-6, with 7 bases lining up with TRBD1. The ends lost 11 bases at V and 2 bases at J; junction bases unmatched: 17. CDR3 length equals 16 residues. Germline CDR1 is MNHNY and CDR2 is SVGAGI (reference sequence). The CDR3 region is CAGSRRDRVHNYGYTF. DNA for the CDR3: TGTGCCGGGTCTAGGCGGGACAGAGTTCACAACTATGGCTACACCTTC.

In DNA form, the CDR3 reads TGTGCCAGCTCACCCTACTTGGACAGGGGGTTAGGAGGCACTGAAGCTTTCTTT. Protein product: CASSPYLDRGLGGTEAFF. J is TRBJ1-1 and V is TRBV18, with 10 bases matching TRBD1. The V gene's germline CDR1 is KGHSH and CDR2 LQKENI. CDR3 size: 18 residues. After removal of 3 bases from V and 4 bases from J, the junction contained 14 bases not matched to a gene.

In its sample, this clone was seen once. The chain uses TRBV3-1 (or the pseudogene TRBV3-2) and TRBJ2-3; a possible D gene is TRBD2 (6 bases). Germline CDR1 LGHDT, CDR2 YNNKEL (reference sequence). Trimming pared 1 base from V and 0 bases from J, leaving 11 bases between. The CDR3 loop spans 16 amino acids. The CDR3 nucleotides are TGTGCCAGCAGCCAAGGTGGGGGGATAAGCACAGATACGCAGTATTTT. Amino acid sequence: CASSQGGGISTDTQYF.

The chain recombines TRBV29-1 with TRBJ2-3; 7 bases are a match to TRBD2. The V gene end was trimmed by 3 bases and the J gene end by 3 bases; junction bases not matched to a gene: 9. The CDR3 has 15 residues. CDR1 SQVTM and CDR2 ANQGSEA come from the germline V gene. CDR3 residues: CSVEGGSVGTDTQYF. The CDR3 nucleotides read TGCAGCGTTGAGGGCGGGAGTGTTGGAACAGATACGCAGTATTTT.

V and J are TRBV6-2 or TRBV6-3 and TRBJ2-7; D might be TRBD1 (6 bases). The CDR3 is 14 residues long. In germline, CDR1 is MNHEY, CDR2 SVGEGT. The V gene lost 4 bases and the J gene lost 10 bases, with 20 bases spanning the gap. CDR3 nucleotide sequence: TGTGCCAGCAGTTCCCTGGGGGCAATACCTCTCCAGTACTTC. It is translated as CASSSLGAIPLQYF.

The gene calls are TRBV30 and TRBJ1-4; the D is unclear. The CDR3 is made up of 13 amino acids. Trimming stripped 1 base from V and 6 bases from J, with 9 bases between. CDR1 and CDR2 (germline): GTSNPN, SVGIG (reference sequence). The CDR3 region is CAWSALSYEKLFF. The CDR3 DNA is TGTGCCTGGAGTGCCTTGTCCTATGAAAAACTGTTTTTT.

The CDR3 DNA reads TGTGCCAGCTCACCACCCTCGGGGAGCTTGAATACGCAGTATTTT. Encoded protein: CASSPPSGSLNTQYF. J is TRBJ2-3 and V is TRBV18; TRBD2 might be the D (5 bases). Trimming took 0 bases from V and 7 from J, leaving 14 bases between them. Germline values: CDR1 KGHSH, CDR2 LQKENI. This CDR3 has 15 residues.

CDR3 bases: TGTGCCAGCAGCCGGGATGGCAAAAACATTCAGTACTTC. Translating it yields CASSRDGKNIQYF. This chain links TRBV9 with TRBJ2-4, with D possibly TRBD2 on 5 matching bases. The CDR3 runs to 13 residues. Trimming pared 4 bases from V and 3 bases from J, leaving 8 bases between. Per the germline V gene, CDR1 is SGDLS and CDR2 is YYNGEE. The full variable domain, rest sourced from reference TRBV9 and TRBJ2-4, is DSGVTQTPKHLITATGQRVTLRCSPRSGDLSVYWYQQSLDQGLQFLIQYYNGEERAKGNILERFSAQQFPDLHSELNLSSLELGDSALYFCASSRDGKNIQYFGAGTRLSVL.

V usage is TRBV7-3 and J usage is TRBJ2-1, with TRBD1 matching over 8 bases. The CDR3 covers 15 residues. The germline V gene encodes CDR1 SGHTA and CDR2 FQGTGA. The V gene end was trimmed by 5 bases and the J gene end by 2 bases; junction bases not matched to a gene: 5. CDR3 DNA: TGTGCCAGCAGCACACAGGGGGGCCCCTACAATGAGCAGTTCTTC. This encodes CASSTQGGPYNEQFF.

The chain carries TRBV7-3 and TRBJ1-1; D gene ambiguous. The germline CDR1 and CDR2 sequences are SGHTA and FQGTGA. This CDR3 has 14 amino acids. V was pared by 2 bases and J by 3 bases, with 10 bases between. CDR3 in amino acids: CASSLGPPHTEAFF. The CDR3 DNA reads TGTGCCAGCAGCTTAGGGCCCCCACACACTGAAGCTTTCTTT.

In its sample, this clone was seen a few times. V gene TRBV30 combines with J gene TRBJ2-1; 7 positions match TRBD1. Germline V gene lookup returns CDR1 GTSNPN and CDR2 SVGIG (reference sequence). Unmatched junction bases numbered 15, after V lost 0 bases and J lost 1 base. The CDR3 is 19 residues long. The CDR3 spells CAWSVRRGGRPRSYNEQFF. In DNA form, the CDR3 reads TGTGCCTGGAGTGTACGGCGAGGGGGCCGTCCGAGGTCCTACAATGAGCAGTTCTTC.

The chain carries TRBV27 and TRBJ2-5; tentative D call: TRBD1 (6 bases). V was trimmed by 2 bases and J by 5 bases, leaving 12 bases between them. The germline CDR1 and CDR2 sequences are MNHEY and SMNVEV (reference sequence). This CDR3 is built from 14 residues. CDR3 sequence reads: CASSLNWGLETQYF. The CDR3 DNA follows: TGTGCCAGCAGTTTAAATTGGGGGCTGGAGACCCAGTACTTC.

The chain couples TRBV6-5 to TRBJ2-7, with TRBD2 as a possible D gene (6 bases). V lost 2 bases and J 0 bases, leaving 11 bases between the germline ends. The length of the CDR3 is 15 residues. Germline assignment: CDR1 MNHEY and CDR2 SVGAGI. DNA of the CDR3: TGTGCCAGCAGTTACCAGGGACTCACCTCCTACGAGCAGTACTTC. The encoded protein is CASSYQGLTSYEQYF.

The chain recombines TRBV24-1 with TRBJ2-1; D ambiguous. Between the trimmed V and J ends, which lost 3 bases and 7 bases, there was a span of 15 bases. Germline CDR1 and CDR2: KGHDR and SFDVKD. This CDR3 comprises 15 residues. DNA of the CDR3: TGTGCCACCAGTGATCCGAGAGCTAGTGGGAATGAGCAGTTCTTC. It encodes CATSDPRASGNEQFF.

The chain joins TRBV14 to TRBJ2-7, with 8 bases aligning to TRBD1. CDR1 is SGHDN, CDR2 FVKESK, per germline. The CDR3 spans 16 residues. The junction had 11 bases not matched to a gene; V was cut back by 4 bases and J by 3 bases. The CDR3 reads CASSRGTGLHYYEQYF. CDR3 nucleotides: TGTGCCAGCAGCCGCGGGACAGGACTCCACTACTACGAGCAGTACTTC.

This clone appeared once. The chain joins TRBV14 to TRBJ2-7, with D maybe TRBD2 (6 bases). Germline V gene lookup returns CDR1 SGHDN and CDR2 FVKESK. V gave up 1 base and J gave up 0 bases, with 13 bases separating them. The CDR3 runs to 16 residues. The CDR3 is CASSQGVGRYSYEQYF. CDR3 bases: TGTGCCAGCAGCCAAGGGGTAGGGAGGTACTCCTACGAGCAGTACTTC. Full variable domain (rest looked up from reference TRBV14 and TRBJ2-7): EAGVTQFPSHSVIEKGQTVTLRCDPISGHDNLYWYRRVMGKEIKFLLHFVKESKQDESGMPNNRFLAERTGGTYSTLKVQPAELEDSGVYFCASSQGVGRYSYEQYFGPGTRLTVT.

The chain is built from TRBV6-5 and TRBJ2-2, with D hard to call. V lost 8 bases to trimming and J lost 4 bases, with 17 bases between them. The CDR3 is 15 residues long. Looked up from germline, CDR1 is MNHEY and CDR2 is SVGAGI. CDR3 residues: CASSFTPQATGELFF. CDR3 bases: TGTGCCAGCTCATTTACTCCCCAAGCCACCGGGGAGCTGTTTTTT.

The chain recombines TRBV6-6 with TRBJ2-7; TRBD1 matches 10 bases. Trimming cost V 2 bases and J 1 base; bases outside gene matches: 5. This CDR3 is 16 amino acids long. CDR1 is MNHNY, CDR2 SVGAGI, per germline (reference sequence). CDR3 sequence (DNA): TGTGCCAGCAGTTACAGACCGGGACAGGGGTCCTACGAGCAGTACTTC. Its translation: CASSYRPGQGSYEQYF.

CDR3: CASSLTGGTDTQYF. The CDR3 coding sequence is TGTGCCAGCAGTTTAACGGGAGGCACAGATACGCAGTATTTT. This chain uses TRBV28 with TRBJ2-3; the D gene is possibly TRBD2 (6 bases). The CDR3 is 14 amino acids. The V end was cut by 2 bases, the J end by 1 base, with 7 bases between. CDR1 and CDR2 (germline): MDHEN, SYDVKM.